This T cell receptor beta chain comes out of a study of T cells in Graves' hyperthyroidism and ophthalmopathy. General study results and limits: Blood held most thyroid clonotypes expanded above 0.001 frequency. Ophthalmopathy and stable hyperthyroidism were told apart by a 13 V-J model.

It was RNA transcripts that yielded the amplified TCR beta CDR3 regions. HTBI primers drove first-round RT-PCR of the TCR CDR3. TCRdb re-called the multiplex PCR reads with MiXCR, one entry per CDR3 protein. Among fewer than 55,000 distinct CDR3 sequences, less than 65% were seen once, and the ten largest hold about 35%. Notes on this clonotype: Its cognate antigen is unknown. Possible read error: a much larger clone is one base away. The missing conserved phenylalanine or tryptophan at the end of this CDR3 makes a read error likely.

The CDR3 sequence is 18 residues long. Germline assignment: CDR1 MNHNS and CDR2 SASEGT. This chain connects TRBV6-1 to TRBJ1-6, with TRBD1 matching 7 bases. Sequencing was done on a sample of peripheral blood or thyroid tissue (not recorded which). This TCR was sampled from a man aged 18 to 30 with Graves' hyperthyroidism. The CDR3 region has the DNA TGTGCCAGTGGGGAGGACAGGCCGGATCGGCCCTATAGTTCACCCCTCCACCTT. This encodes CASGEDRPDRPYSSPLHL.